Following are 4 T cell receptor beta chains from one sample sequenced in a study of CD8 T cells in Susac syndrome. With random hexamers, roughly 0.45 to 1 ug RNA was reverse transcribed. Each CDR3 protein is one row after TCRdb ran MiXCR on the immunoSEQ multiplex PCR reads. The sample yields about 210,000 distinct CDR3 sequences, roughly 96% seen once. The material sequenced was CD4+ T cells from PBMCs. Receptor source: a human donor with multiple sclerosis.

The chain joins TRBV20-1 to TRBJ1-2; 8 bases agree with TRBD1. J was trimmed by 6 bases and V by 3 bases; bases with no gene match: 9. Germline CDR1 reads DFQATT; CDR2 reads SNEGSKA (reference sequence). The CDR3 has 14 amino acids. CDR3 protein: CSASGQGKVHGYTF. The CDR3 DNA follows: TGCAGTGCTAGCGGACAGGGAAAGGTCCATGGCTACACCTTC.

The CDR3 DNA reads as TGTGCCATCAGTTTTACTAGCGGGAGGGACCAAGAGACCCAGTACTTC. Protein: CAISFTSGRDQETQYF. This chain links TRBV10-3 with TRBJ2-5; 13 nucleotides agree with TRBD2. The trim removed 5 bases at V and 0 bases at J, leaving 3 bases unmatched. CDR1 is ENHRY, CDR2 SYGVKD, per germline. There are 16 residues in the CDR3.

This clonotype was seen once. CDR3 loop: CASRLAGFTDTQYF. CDR3 nucleotide sequence: TGTGCCTCCCGACTAGCGGGCTTCACAGATACGCAGTATTTT. The rearrangement uses TRBV30 and TRBJ2-3; 10 bases agree with TRBD2. CDR3 length: 14 amino acids. Trimming cost V 7 bases and J 2 bases; bases outside gene matches: 6. Looked up from germline, CDR1 is GTSNPN and CDR2 is SVGIG (reference sequence). The variable domain in full, completed from reference TRBV30 and TRBJ2-3, reads SQTIHQWPATLVQPVGSPLSLECTVEGTSNPNLYWYRQAAGRGLQLLFYSVGIGQISSEVPQNLSASRPQDRQFILSSKKLLLSDSGFYLCASRLAGFTDTQYFGPGTRLTVL.

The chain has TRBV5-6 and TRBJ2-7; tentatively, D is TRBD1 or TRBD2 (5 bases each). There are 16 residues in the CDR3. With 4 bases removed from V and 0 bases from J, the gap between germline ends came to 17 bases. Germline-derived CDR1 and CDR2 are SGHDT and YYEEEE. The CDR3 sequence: CASSDGTGLSSYEQYF. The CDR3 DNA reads TGTGCCAGCAGCGACGGGACGGGCCTGAGCTCCTACGAGCAGTACTTC.